The source of this TCR beta chain is a study of T cells in Graves' hyperthyroidism and ophthalmopathy. Overall study context: Peripheral blood was obtained at initial diagnosis, preceding any treatment. Study results and caveats: Stable hyperthyroidism was told apart from ophthalmopathy by a model built on 13 V-J features.

Germline values: CDR1 LGHDT, CDR2 YNNKEL (reference sequence). V was cut by 0 bases and J by 7 bases, with 6 bases left in between. This CDR3 contains 12 residues. Amplified TCR beta CDR3 regions derived from RNA transcripts. First-round RT-PCR of the TCR CDR3 relied on the HTBI primer set. TCRdb reanalysed the multiplex PCR reads using MiXCR and keeps one entry per CDR3 protein. The repertoire holds about 180,000 distinct CDR3 sequences, with 17% as singletons. Patients counted as stable if ophthalmopathy did not develop within 18 months. Isolation of PBMCs was performed on 8 to 10 ml fresh peripheral blood. This clonotype was detected ten times or more. Its specificity is not known.

V usage is TRBV3-1 and J usage is TRBJ1-2; no definite D call. The sequencing input was blood. The receptor was derived from a woman aged 45-65 years with Graves' hyperthyroidism. The CDR3 nucleotides are TGTGCCAGCAGCCAAGATCTTGGTGGCTACACCTTC. Its protein product is CASSQDLGGYTF. The variable domain in full, with the rest retrieved from reference TRBV3-1 and TRBJ1-2, is DTAVSQTPKYLVTQMGNDKSIKCEQNLGHDTMYWYKQDSKKFLKIMFSYNNKELIINETVPNRFSPKSPDKAHLNLHINSLELGDSAVYFCASSQDLGGYTFGSGTRLTVV.